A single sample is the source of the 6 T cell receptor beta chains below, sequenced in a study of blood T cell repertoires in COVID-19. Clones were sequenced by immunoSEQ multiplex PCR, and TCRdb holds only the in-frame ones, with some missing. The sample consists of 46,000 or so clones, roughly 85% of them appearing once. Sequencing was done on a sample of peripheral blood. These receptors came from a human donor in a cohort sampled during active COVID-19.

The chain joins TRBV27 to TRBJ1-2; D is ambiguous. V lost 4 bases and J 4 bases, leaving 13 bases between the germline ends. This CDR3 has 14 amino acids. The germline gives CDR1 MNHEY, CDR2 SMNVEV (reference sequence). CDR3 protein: CASSSYGGVYGYTF. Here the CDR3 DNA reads TGTGCCAGCAGTTCTTATGGCGGGGTCTATGGCTACACCTTC.

The CDR3 sequence: CASRPGQLYSPLHF. The CDR3 nucleotides read TGTGCCAGCAGACCGGGACAGTTGTATTCACCCCTCCACTTT. V usage is TRBV28 and J usage is TRBJ1-6; 7 bases agree with TRBD1. Germline loops: CDR1 MDHEN, CDR2 SYDVKM. Losses at the gene ends were 6 bases for V and 8 bases for J; bases not matched to a gene: 7. The CDR3 length is 14 residues.

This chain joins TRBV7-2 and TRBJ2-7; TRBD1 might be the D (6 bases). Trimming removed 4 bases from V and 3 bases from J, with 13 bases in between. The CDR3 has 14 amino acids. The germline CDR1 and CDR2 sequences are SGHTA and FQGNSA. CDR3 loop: CASSSDSTHYEQYF. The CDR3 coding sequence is TGTGCCAGCAGCTCGGACAGTACCCACTACGAGCAGTACTTC.

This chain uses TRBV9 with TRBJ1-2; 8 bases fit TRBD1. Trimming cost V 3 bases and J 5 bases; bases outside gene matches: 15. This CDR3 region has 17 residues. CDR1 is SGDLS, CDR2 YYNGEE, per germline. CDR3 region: CASSGSGTGKGVYGYTF. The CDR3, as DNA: TGTGCCAGCAGCGGGTCCGGGACAGGAAAGGGGGTTTATGGCTACACCTTC.

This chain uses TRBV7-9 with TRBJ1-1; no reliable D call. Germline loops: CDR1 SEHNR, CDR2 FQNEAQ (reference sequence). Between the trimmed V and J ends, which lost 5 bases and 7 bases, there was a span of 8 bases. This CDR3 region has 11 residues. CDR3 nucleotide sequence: TGTGCCAGCAGCCCGTCGGGTGAAGCTTTCTTT. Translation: CASSPSGEAFF.

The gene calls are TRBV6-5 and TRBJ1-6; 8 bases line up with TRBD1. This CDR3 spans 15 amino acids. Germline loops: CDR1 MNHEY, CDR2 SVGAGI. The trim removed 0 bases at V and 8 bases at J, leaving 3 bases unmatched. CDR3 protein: CASSYSTTGDSPLHF. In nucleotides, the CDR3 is TGTGCCAGCAGTTACTCGACGACAGGGGATTCACCCCTCCACTTT.